This T cell receptor (beta chain) comes out of a study of T-cell memory formation after mild COVID-19. Overall study findings and caveats: Clones contracting across day 15 to 85 had a balanced CD4/CD8 profile; later expanding clones leaned CD4+. The CD4+ clones that contracted clustered mainly within CM and EM, and the CD8+ clones concentrated in EMRA. There were some responding clones in pre-infection memory, which suggested that cross-reactive memory had joined.

On this clonotype: Its antigen remains unidentified.

V lost 3 bases to trimming and J lost 0 bases, with 6 bases between them. The CDR3 covers 14 residues. Germline CDR1 is SEHNR and CDR2 is FQNEAQ (reference sequence). It was 5'RACE with constant-segment primers that produced the TCR alpha and TCR beta cDNA libraries, which carried sample barcodes and UMIs. TCRdb analysed the 5' RACE reads with MiXCR anew, one entry per CDR3 protein. Of hundreds of thousands of distinct CDR3 sequences listed, less than 25% are singletons. The gene calls are TRBV7-9 and TRBJ1-3; D call uncertain. Sequences were obtained from PBMCs or a T cell subset sorted from them (not recorded which). This clonotype was sampled from an adult woman who had mild COVID-19 (a few samples of this study predate the infection). Cell type and time point are not known. The CDR3 bases are TGTGCCAGCAGCTTGAGTCTCTCTGGAAACACCATATATTTT. This codes for CASSLSLSGNTIYF.